This T cell receptor (beta chain) was sequenced in a study of blood T cells in healthy people across ages (dated by TCRdb to 2015 to 2017). For context, the study as a whole: In model experiments, template switching captured about one uniquely barcoded TCR beta cDNA molecule for every two T cells. The study measured age-related changes in TCR beta repertoire diversity using deep sequencing normalized with unique cDNA molecular identifiers. The donors were divided into four age groups: young (average around 17 years), middle-aged (over 35), aged (approximately 62) and long-lived (82). To avoid experimental bias, donors of different ages were randomly spread across the sequencing lanes. Using the same blood draw, the study looked at two additional independent replicas of 1 million unique cDNA reads for two donors, one aged 18 to 30 and the other aged 80 or older. General conclusions and limits of the study: Estimates of total diversity based on one million sequenced T cells were regarded as lower bounds and as underestimates. Compared with the aged group, the long-lived group had more naive CD4+ T cells, fewer expanded clones and increased TCR diversity, suggesting age selection. As age increased, observed TCR beta diversity per million T cells dropped in a roughly linear way, and a significant reduction was already evident by age about 40. There was a strong correlation between observed TCR beta diversity and the percentage of naive T cells measured by flow cytometry. The CMV infection status of donors was not known, potentially confounding age-related changes in expanded clonotypes. Conclusive comparison of naive and antigen-experienced compartments was prevented by the profiling of bulk unsorted PBMCs.

Concerning this clonotype itself: What this receptor recognizes is not known. There are no base qualities to consult, and no much larger clone falls within one base.

The receptor library was made with 5' RACE. TCRdb lists the instrument as Illumina HiSeq 2500. The second PCR ran for roughly 7 to 11 cycles and used a J-beta primer mix along with a sample-barcoded 5' primer. A template-switch 5' adaptor carrying 12 random nucleotides introduced a unique molecular identifier onto each TCR beta cDNA molecule. At least 2.5 million CDR3-containing paired-end reads were obtained from each sample. First-strand cDNA was synthesized from all RNA with the Mint cDNA synthesis kit, primed by a TRBC-specific oligonucleotide. Following uracil-DNA glycosylase treatment, a first 18-cycle PCR with universal primers M1SS and BC2_uni_R was performed on all cDNA. The authors' pipeline ran thus. Normalization of each sample was performed by random selection of 1 million high-quality reads, each carrying a distinct molecular identifier. Reads sharing molecular identifiers were discarded rather than binned into consensus sequences. MiTCR, set to a Q25 quality threshold and the strictest error-elimination algorithm, was used for CDR3 identification, clonotype clustering and error correction. Lower-bound total TCR beta diversity was estimated with a nonparametric unseen species model using Euler transformation. TCRdb cleaned the public reads at Q25 with fastp, built clones with MiXCR and kept in-frame beta chains. Entries are consolidated by CDR3 protein sequence, retaining the most common genes and DNA. TCRdb assigned the V and J calls; the authors' analysis was not used. Across this sample there are 1.5 million to 1.9 million distinct CDR3 sequences, with roughly two fifths seen only once. 4% of the sample belongs to the ten largest clones.

Deletion took 7 bases off V and 0 bases off J, with a span of 10 bases between the germline ends. CDR1 is given as SGHRS and CDR2 as YFSETQ, both from the germline V gene. From its cysteine to its phenylalanine, the CDR3 spans 14 amino acids. Left in the record is the CDR3 DNA by itself, 42 bases read in frame from the first base. Systemically healthy Caucasian individuals from Russia, approximately 39 in total and aged about 6 to 100 years, were included as donors. Each donor gave approximately 9.4 milliliters of peripheral blood, drawn into EDTA-treated Vacutainer tubes. Ficoll-Paque density-gradient centrifugation was used to isolate PBMCs, with at least 6 million per sample. Total RNA, at least 6 micrograms per sample, was extracted from PBMCs with Trizol reagent. The percentages of naive CD45RAhigh/CD27high T cells were determined by flow cytometry on a PBMC aliquot from every donor.

The V gene is TRBV5-1 and the J gene is TRBJ1-4; the D segment cannot be called with confidence. The sample comprised blood. This sequence originates from a woman younger than 30 in good health. CDR3 loop: CASARHATNEKLFF. In nucleotide form, the sequence is TGCGCCAGCGCACGACACGCAACTAATGAAAAACTGTTTTTT. Joined to the reference TRBV5-1 and TRBJ1-4 proteins, this CDR3 gives the full variable domain: KAGVTQTPRYLIKTRGQQVTLSCSPISGHRSVSWYQQTPGQGLQFLFEYFSETQRNKGNFPGRFSGRQFSNSRSEMNVSTLELGDSALYLCASARHATNEKLFFGSGTQLSVL.